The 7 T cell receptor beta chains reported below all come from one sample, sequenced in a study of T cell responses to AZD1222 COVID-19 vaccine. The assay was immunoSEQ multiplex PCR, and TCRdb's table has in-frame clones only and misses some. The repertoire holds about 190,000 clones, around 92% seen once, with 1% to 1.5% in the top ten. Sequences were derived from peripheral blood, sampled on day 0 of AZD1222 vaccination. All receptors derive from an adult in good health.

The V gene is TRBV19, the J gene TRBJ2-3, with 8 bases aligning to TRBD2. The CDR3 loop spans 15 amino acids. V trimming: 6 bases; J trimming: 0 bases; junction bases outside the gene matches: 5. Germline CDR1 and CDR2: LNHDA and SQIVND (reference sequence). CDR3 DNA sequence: TGTGCCAGTAGGACCGGGGGGGGTAGCACAGATACGCAGTATTTT. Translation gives CASRTGGGSTDTQYF.

CDR3 coding DNA: TGTGCCAGTAGTGGAGGACAGGGGGTCGGAACCGGGGAGCTGTTTTTT. Protein product: CASSGGQGVGTGELFF. V gene TRBV19 combines with J gene TRBJ2-2; TRBD1 agrees at 10 bases. The CDR3 runs to 16 residues. Germline V CDR1 and CDR2: LNHDA, SQIVND (reference sequence). Unmatched junction bases numbered 8, after V lost 5 bases and J lost 5 bases.

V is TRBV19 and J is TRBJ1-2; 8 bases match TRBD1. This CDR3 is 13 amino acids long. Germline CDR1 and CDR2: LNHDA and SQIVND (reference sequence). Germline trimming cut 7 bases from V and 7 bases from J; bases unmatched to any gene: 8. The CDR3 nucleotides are TGTGCCAGTACCGACAGGGGAGCCCCTGGCTACACCTTC. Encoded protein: CASTDRGAPGYTF.

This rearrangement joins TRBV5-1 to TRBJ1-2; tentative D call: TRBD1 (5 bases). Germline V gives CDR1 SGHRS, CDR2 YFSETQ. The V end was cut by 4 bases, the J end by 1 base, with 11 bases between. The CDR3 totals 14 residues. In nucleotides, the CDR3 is TGCGCCAGCAGCCCACAGGATATTAACTATGGCTACACCTTC. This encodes CASSPQDINYGYTF.

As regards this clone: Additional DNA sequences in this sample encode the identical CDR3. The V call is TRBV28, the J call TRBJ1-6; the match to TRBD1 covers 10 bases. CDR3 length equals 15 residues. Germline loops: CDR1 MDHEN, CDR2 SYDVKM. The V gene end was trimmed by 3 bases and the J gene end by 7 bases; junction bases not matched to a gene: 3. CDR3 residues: CASSLGDRGNSPLHF. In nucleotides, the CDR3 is TGTGCCAGCAGTTTGGGGGACAGGGGAAATTCACCCCTCCACTTT.

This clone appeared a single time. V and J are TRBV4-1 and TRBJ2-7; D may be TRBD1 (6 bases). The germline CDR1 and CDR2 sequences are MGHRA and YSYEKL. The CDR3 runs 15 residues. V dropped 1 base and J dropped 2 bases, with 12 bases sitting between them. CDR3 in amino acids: CASSQVARGPYEQYF. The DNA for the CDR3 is TGCGCCAGCAGCCAAGTGGCCAGGGGACCCTACGAGCAGTACTTC.

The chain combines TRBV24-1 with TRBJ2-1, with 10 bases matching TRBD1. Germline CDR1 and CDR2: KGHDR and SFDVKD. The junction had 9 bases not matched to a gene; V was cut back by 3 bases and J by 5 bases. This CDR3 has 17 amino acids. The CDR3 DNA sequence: TGTGCCACCAGTGATGCATCTGGGACAGGGGTTAACAATGAGCAGTTCTTC. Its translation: CATSDASGTGVNNEQFF.